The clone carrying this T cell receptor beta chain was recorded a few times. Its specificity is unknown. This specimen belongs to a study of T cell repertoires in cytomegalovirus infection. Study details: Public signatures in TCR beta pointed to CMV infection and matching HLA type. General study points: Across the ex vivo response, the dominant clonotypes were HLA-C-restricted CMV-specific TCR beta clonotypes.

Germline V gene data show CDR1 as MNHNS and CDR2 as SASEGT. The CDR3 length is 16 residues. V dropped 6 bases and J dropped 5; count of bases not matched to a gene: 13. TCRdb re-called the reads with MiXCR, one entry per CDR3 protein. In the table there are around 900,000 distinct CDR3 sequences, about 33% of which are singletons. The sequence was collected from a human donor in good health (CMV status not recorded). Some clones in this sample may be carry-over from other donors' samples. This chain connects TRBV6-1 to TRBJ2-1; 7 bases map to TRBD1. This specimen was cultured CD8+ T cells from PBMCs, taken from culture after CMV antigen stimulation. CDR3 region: CASSLRLGQPNNEQFF. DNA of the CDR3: TGTGCCAGCAGCCTCCGTCTGGGACAGCCAAACAATGAGCAGTTCTTC.